This record concerns one TCR beta chain sequence. Antigen: not known. The sample belongs to a study of T cell responses to AZD1222 COVID-19 vaccine. Only in-frame clones appear in the TCRdb table, and some are missing; sequencing was by immunoSEQ multiplex PCR. The data contain some 180,000 clones, around nine tenths of them singletons. Findings and limits, study-wide: Targeting of unmutated variant regions was reportedly seen in nearly half of spike-specific TCRs. Breadth and depth of Spike-specific TCRs rose after two AZD1222 doses. Recipients of AZD1222 seropositive at baseline numbered only 6 or 7.

The sample in question was peripheral blood, obtained 28 days after the second dose of the MenACWY control vaccine. The sequence came from an adult who received the MenACWY meningococcal vaccine as a control.

The CDR3 reads CASKAQGKQYF. As DNA, the CDR3 is TGTGCCAGCAAAGCGCAGGGAAAGCAGTACTTC. The chain is built from TRBV6-5 and TRBJ2-7; D may be TRBD1 (5 bases). V shed 7 bases and J shed 8 bases, with 12 bases lying between them. CDR3 length: 11 residues. Germline V gene sequence: CDR1 MNHEY, CDR2 SVGAGI.